These 23 T cell receptor beta chains originate from one sample sequenced in a study of T cell responses to AZD1222 COVID-19 vaccine. Assay: immunoSEQ multiplex PCR; the TCRdb copy retains only in-frame clones and omits some. The sample has more than 30,000 clones; 85% to 90% are singletons. Material: peripheral blood, obtained 28 days after the second AZD1222 dose. These TCRs come from an adult who received the AZD1222 COVID-19 vaccine.

This sequence joins TRBV5-5 and TRBJ1-5; D is uncertain. Trimming pared 0 bases from V and 7 bases from J, leaving 8 bases between. The CDR3 covers 13 residues. CDR1 and CDR2 from the germline V gene are SGHKS and YYEKEE (reference sequence). CDR3 nucleotides: TGTGCCAGCAGCTTGGGTGCTTCGCAGCCCCAGCATTTT. This sequence encodes CASSLGASQPQHF. Combining the CDR3 with reference TRBV5-5 and TRBJ1-5 gives the whole variable domain DAGVTQSPTHLIKTRGQQVTLRCSPISGHKSVSWYQQVLGQGPQFIFQYYEKEERGRGNFPDRFSARQFPNYSSELNVNALLLGDSALYLCASSLGASQPQHFGDGTRLSIL.

This clone has only one observation. V usage is TRBV28 and J usage is TRBJ2-1, with D perhaps being TRBD1 or TRBD2 (5 bases each). CDR1 and CDR2 (germline): MDHEN, SYDVKM. Trimming took off 5 bases at V and 10 bases at J, with 12 bases between the two ends. CDR3 length equals 12 residues. In DNA, the CDR3 is TGTGCCAGCAGTCTTCCGGGACGGGAGCAGTTCTTC. Its translation: CASSLPGREQFF.

Here the CDR3 DNA reads TGTGCCAGCAGTTGGGCTCAGGACAACTACGAGCAGTACTTC. Protein: CASSWAQDNYEQYF. V gene TRBV5-5 combines with J gene TRBJ2-7; D might be TRBD1 (5 bases). This CDR3 region has 14 residues. V gave up 5 bases and J gave up 3 bases, with 15 bases separating them. CDR1 is SGHKS and CDR2 is YYEKEE in the germline V gene (reference sequence). The full variable domain, completed using reference TRBV5-5 and TRBJ2-7, is DAGVTQSPTHLIKTRGQQVTLRCSPISGHKSVSWYQQVLGQGPQFIFQYYEKEERGRGNFPDRFSARQFPNYSSELNVNALLLGDSALYLCASSWAQDNYEQYFGPGTRLTVT.

The V and J genes are TRBV27 and TRBJ1-1; D is uncertain. CDR3 size: 13 residues. Trimming took 5 bases from V and 1 from J, leaving 8 bases between them. Per germline, CDR1 MNHEY and CDR2 SMNVEV (reference sequence). The CDR3 bases are TGTGCCAGCAGTAAAAAGGGGAACACTGAAGCTTTCTTT. As protein: CASSKKGNTEAFF.

The chain couples TRBV6-5 to TRBJ1-4, with TRBD1 matching over 9 bases. Trimming at V came to 6 bases and at J to 10 bases, leaving 3 bases not matched to a gene. This CDR3 is built from 12 residues. The germline CDR1 and CDR2 sequences are MNHEY and SVGAGI. The CDR3 region has the DNA TGTGCCAGCAGCCCGACAGGGGGAAAACTGTTTTTT. Its protein is CASSPTGGKLFF.

The chain couples TRBV11-2 to TRBJ1-3, with unresolved D. Germline V gives CDR1 SGHAT, CDR2 FQNNGV. The CDR3 extends over 13 amino acids. Trimming shortened V by 2 bases and J by 4 bases, and 6 bases separated the two germline ends. Written as DNA, the CDR3 is TGTGCCAGCAGCTTACTGTCAGGAAACACCATATATTTT. Translating it yields CASSLLSGNTIYF.

In its sample, this clone was seen a few times. The chain uses TRBV5-8 and TRBJ1-4; D remains unclear. Germline V gene data show CDR1 as SGHTS and CDR2 as YDEGEE. The ends were cut back, 4 bases at V and 7 bases at J, with 14 bases in the middle. The length of the CDR3 is 14 residues. The CDR3 is CASSLARAPEKLFF. The CDR3 DNA sequence: TGTGCCAGCAGCCTAGCCCGGGCCCCTGAAAAACTGTTTTTT.

This clone was recorded only once. The chain carries TRBV4-3 and TRBJ1-2, with D tentatively TRBD1 (6 bases). Deletions cut 4 bases from V and 2 bases from J, with 14 bases between. Germline CDR1 and CDR2: LGHNA and YSLEER. This CDR3 region has 15 residues. Here the CDR3 reads CASSRAGQRNYGYTF. CDR3 bases: TGCGCCAGCAGCCGAGCGGGACAAAGAAACTATGGCTACACCTTC.

The chain is built from TRBV14 and TRBJ2-2; possibly TRBD2 for D (5 bases). There are 15 residues in the CDR3. Germline V lookup: CDR1 SGHDN, CDR2 FVKESK. Trimming left V 0 bases short and J 5 bases short, with 10 bases between. In nucleotides, the CDR3 is TGTGCCAGCAGCCAAGATTTGGTAGCGACCGGGGAGCTGTTTTTT. It encodes CASSQDLVATGELFF.

V is TRBV11-1 and J is TRBJ2-1; TRBD1 matches at 8 bases. Germline V gene data show CDR1 as SGHAT and CDR2 as FQDESV (reference sequence). The CDR3 has 19 amino acids. V dropped 0 bases and J dropped 2; count of bases not matched to a gene: 12. The CDR3 region is CASSLARRDRRDPYNEQFF. The CDR3 DNA sequence: TGTGCCAGCAGCTTAGCCCGGAGGGACAGGAGAGATCCCTACAATGAGCAGTTCTTC.

The chain uses TRBV6-5 and TRBJ1-1, with D perhaps TRBD1 (5 bases). V was clipped by 6 bases and J by 1 base, with 9 bases between them. This CDR3 contains 13 residues. Germline V gene sequence: CDR1 MNHEY, CDR2 SVGAGI. For the CDR3, the DNA is TGTGCCAGCAGCAACCAGGGGAACACTGAAGCTTTCTTT. It codes for CASSNQGNTEAFF.

This clone was found once. The chain recombines TRBV19 with TRBJ1-1; possible D gene TRBD1, 6 bases. The CDR3 has 19 amino acids. V was trimmed by 3 bases and J by 3 bases, leaving 26 bases between them. Germline assignment: CDR1 LNHDA and CDR2 SQIVND (reference sequence). The DNA of the CDR3 is TGTGCCAGTAGTATTATTCCCCCCGGACAGAGCCTATTCTACACTGAAGCTTTCTTT. Protein: CASSIIPPGQSLFYTEAFF.

The chain links TRBV6-5 to TRBJ1-2, with D tentatively TRBD1 (5 bases). V lost 6 bases, J lost 8 bases, and 19 bases lay in between. The CDR3 contains 14 residues. Germline CDR1 MNHEY, CDR2 SVGAGI. CDR3 nucleotide sequence: TGTGCCAGCAGGGAGGACATCCAGCTAAGGGGCTACACCTTC. As protein: CASREDIQLRGYTF.

V is TRBV4-1 and J is TRBJ2-2, with TRBD1 matching over 9 bases. Germline loops: CDR1 MGHRA, CDR2 YSYEKL. The CDR3 is 16 amino acids. V shed 0 bases, J shed 5 bases, and the junction held 4 bases outside the gene matches. The CDR3 region is CASSQDSTGGTGELFF. The CDR3, as DNA: TGCGCCAGCAGCCAAGATTCGACAGGGGGTACCGGGGAGCTGTTTTTT.

V usage is TRBV7-2 and J usage is TRBJ2-7; tentative D call: TRBD1 (5 bases). V lost 5 bases to trimming and J lost 3 bases, with 8 bases between them. Germline V lookup: CDR1 SGHTA, CDR2 FQGNSA. The CDR3 sequence is 12 residues long. The CDR3: CASSIDSYEQYF. The CDR3, as DNA: TGTGCCAGCAGCATAGACAGCTACGAGCAGTACTTC.

This clone was seen just once. The chain joins TRBV7-2 to TRBJ2-7; TRBD1 might be the D (6 bases). This CDR3 has 12 amino acids. Deletions cut 5 bases from V and 9 bases from J, with 14 bases between. Germline loops: CDR1 SGHTA, CDR2 FQGNSA. The CDR3 loop reads CASSTNRVGQYF. DNA of the CDR3: TGTGCCAGCAGCACCAACAGGGTAGGGCAGTACTTC.

V usage is TRBV19 and J usage is TRBJ1-5; tentatively, D is TRBD1 (6 bases). From germline, CDR1 is LNHDA and CDR2 SQIVND (reference sequence). Trimming removed 3 bases at V and 6 bases at J, with 24 bases between. The CDR3 contains 18 residues. The CDR3 region has the DNA TGTGCCAGTAGTATCGAATGGGGAGGGGGGGATCCAAGTCAGCCCCAGCATTTT. It specifies CASSIEWGGGDPSQPQHF.

The rearrangement links TRBV30 to TRBJ2-3; no clear D gene. This CDR3 has 11 amino acids. The ends were cut back, 4 bases at V and 8 bases at J, with 10 bases in the middle. Germline CDR1 GTSNPN, CDR2 SVGIG (reference sequence). CDR3 sequence reads: CAWNTGGTQYF. The CDR3 DNA is TGTGCCTGGAACACGGGCGGTACGCAGTATTTT.

V is TRBV9 and J is TRBJ2-2, with D perhaps TRBD1 (5 bases). The CDR3 is 14 amino acids. With 1 base removed from V and 5 bases from J, the gap between germline ends came to 9 bases. Germline V gives CDR1 SGDLS, CDR2 YYNGEE. The CDR3 DNA reads TGTGCCAGCAGCGTATCAGGGCGAACCGGGGAGCTGTTTTTT. It specifies CASSVSGRTGELFF.

The chain is built from TRBV10-3 and TRBJ1-3; 9 bases match TRBD1. V shed 3 bases and J 0 bases; nucleotides not matched to a gene: 6. CDR3 length: 17 amino acids. Germline values: CDR1 ENHRY, CDR2 SYGVKD. The CDR3 is CAISEQGAAFSGNTIYF. The CDR3 region has the DNA TGTGCCATCAGTGAACAGGGGGCCGCCTTCTCTGGAAACACCATATATTTT.

Concerning this clone itself: The sample carries other DNA sequences with the same CDR3. The gene calls are TRBV5-1 and TRBJ2-5, with D perhaps given as TRBD1 or TRBD2 (5 bases each). CDR3 length equals 13 residues. Looked up from germline, CDR1 is SGHRS and CDR2 is YFSETQ. The V end lost 3 bases, the J end lost 3 bases, and 9 bases lay between the germline ends. DNA for the CDR3: TGCGCCAGCAGCTCGGGGACCAAAGAGACCCAGTACTTC. Translation gives CASSSGTKETQYF.

The chain joins TRBV5-1 to TRBJ1-4; TRBD1 is a possible D gene (5 bases). CDR1 SGHRS and CDR2 YFSETQ come from the germline V gene. Trimming removed 1 base from V and 7 bases from J, with 8 bases in between. The CDR3 is made up of 13 amino acids. The CDR3: CASSLQGGEKLFF. Here the CDR3 DNA reads TGCGCCAGCAGCTTGCAGGGTGGTGAAAAACTGTTTTTT.

V usage is TRBV20-1 and J usage is TRBJ2-5; D may be TRBD2 (5 bases). CDR3 length: 13 amino acids. Germline CDR1 is DFQATT and CDR2 is SNEGSKA (reference sequence). V gave up 3 bases and J gave up 4 bases, with 12 bases separating them. CDR3 in amino acids: CSASSEDVETQYF. CDR3 sequence (DNA): TGCAGTGCTAGTAGCGAGGATGTAGAGACCCAGTACTTC.